A single T cell receptor (beta chain) is shown here with its context. Germline lookup yields CDR1 MNHNS and CDR2 SASEGT. The length of the CDR3 is 18 residues. V lost 3 bases and J 3 bases, leaving 21 bases between the germline ends. The authors' processing: Quantification of nucleated cells was approximated via reference gene primer amplification. Produced via immunoSEQ multiplex PCR; TCRdb's table is partial and in-frame only. The V and J calls and clone size were taken over from that table, and D and trimming were inferred from the DNA. The sample consists of around 200,000 clones, around four fifths of them appearing once. These data come from a study of blood T cell repertoires in COVID-19. Background on the study: The United States, Italy and Spain were the sources of the acute and convalescent COVID-19 samples. PBMCs, B-cell-depleted T cells, or T cells were the source of the cDNA or gDNA that made up the material.

The V gene is TRBV6-1, the J gene TRBJ2-1; the D gene is possibly TRBD2 (5 bases). This TCR came from a man aged 45-65 years with active or convalescent COVID-19. The specimen sequenced was peripheral blood. CDR3 residues: CASSEAPPGSGYYNEQFF. The CDR3 nucleotides are TGTGCCAGCAGTGAGGCCCCCCCGGGGTCCGGCTACTACAATGAGCAGTTCTTC.